This T cell receptor beta chain was sequenced during a study of blood T cell repertoires in COVID-19 (dated by TCRdb to the early 2020s). In the study overall: The collaborator samples originated in the United States, Italy and Spain and spanned the acute and convalescent phases of COVID-19. The material from the prospective study consisted of cDNA or gDNA derived from T cells, B-cell-depleted T cells, or PBMCs. Subjects who had been exposed to COVID-19, were actively infected with it, or had recovered from it provided the deeply sampled blood TCRbeta repertoires that made up the dataset. The repertoires were released in a freely available public database intended as a resource for research on the immune response to SARS-CoV-2. Samples came from the ongoing ImmuneRACE study (first 160 participants) plus 1,254 subjects from 6 global collaborators. Sample metadata almost always included a de-identified subject ID, COVID-19 status, age in years and sex. Where available, HLA class I and class II types were taken from metadata supplied by the sample provider and were not determined by assay-based typing.

Regarding this clone: Its binding antigen is unknown. Qualities for individual bases were not recorded, and no much larger clone is one base off.

At one collaborating source in Seattle, patients were enrolled during active infection and were followed longitudinally through the course of disease. The collaborating institutions used their own protocols to collect whole blood in K2EDTA tubes. For TCRbeta analysis, collaborators shipped samples in one of three forms: frozen whole blood, isolated PBMCs, or DNA extracted from either of those sample types. TCRbeta CDR3 regions were amplified from genomic DNA using the immunoSEQ Assay, a bias-controlled multiplex PCR. The authors processed their data as follows. The number of nucleated cells in each sample was estimated by amplification of reference gene primers within the assay. To quantify the absolute abundance of each unique TCRbeta CDR3 rearrangement, sequence reads were collapsed and filtered. For each sample, productive Simpson clonality was calculated by taking the square root of Simpson's diversity index across productive rearrangements. Here the immuneACCESS table is served through TCRdb, limited to in-frame sequences with V and J called. Missing clones are a known gap in these copies; in checked studies unresolved V genes cover under half, and the rest lacks a known reason. V and J calls plus clone size are reproduced from that table; the DNA served to infer D and trimming. In all, the sample holds 150,000 to 200,000 clones, and 86% of those were seen once. The ten largest clones capture roughly 11% of the sample.

From cysteine to phenylalanine, the CDR3 is 14 amino acids long. Only the CDR3 part of the read is kept: 42 bases, read in frame from the first base. Based on the germline V gene (reference sequence), the CDR1 and CDR2 sequences are GTSNPN and SVGIG. V is clipped by 1 base and J by 7 bases, and the sequence between their germline boundaries is 14 bases long. General study outcomes and caveats: How much clinical and demographic metadata was included differed by source and by participant, and the metadata was provided uncurated.

The chain couples TRBV30 to TRBJ1-5; the D region possibly corresponds to TRBD1 (5 bases align). The sequence came from a woman aged 55-75 years with COVID-19, enrolled during active disease. The sample taken for sequencing was peripheral blood. The CDR3 in this case is CAWSEPTRVQPQHF. The DNA sequence follows: TGTGCCTGGAGTGAGCCCACCAGGGTGCAGCCCCAGCATTTT. Outside the CDR3, residues come from the reference TRBV30 and TRBJ1-5 proteins, so the full variable domain is: SQTIHQWPATLVQPVGSPLSLECTVEGTSNPNLYWYRQAAGRGLQLLFYSVGIGQISSEVPQNLSASRPQDRQFILSSKKLLLSDSGFYLCAWSEPTRVQPQHFGDGTRLSIL.